Listed below are T cell receptor beta chains from one sample, sequenced in a study of glioma-infiltrating T cells. TCRdb reprocessed the multiplex PCR reads with MiXCR, giving one entry per CDR3 protein. Here the sample spans 170,000 or so distinct CDR3 sequences, about 47% being singletons. The sample taken for sequencing was glioma tissue, nonneoplastic brain tissue, or PBMCs (not recorded which). The source is a human donor with low-grade glioma or glioblastoma, undergoing nonglioma brain surgery, or in good health (not recorded which). Each CDR3 is given without its conserved first and last residue. Some rows have no size entry. The others give once, few or many, or a class for an expanded clone.

j_gene	v_gene	abundance	CDR3aa
TRBJ2-3	TRBV12-3/TRBV12-4	-	ASSMSGVGTDTQY
TRBJ2-7	TRBV4-1	-	ASSQASSPYEQY
TRBJ2-3	TRBV6-1	many	ASRYQGTDTQY
TRBJ2-1	TRBV30	few	AWEPGYNEQF
TRBJ2-7	TRBV3-1	-	ASSRGGQGAEQY
TRBJ2-7	TRBV3-1	-	ASWGREHY
TRBJ2-3	TRBV27	-	ASKETVSTDTQY
TRBJ2-3	TRBV6-2/TRBV6-3	-	ASSDGRTDTQY
TRBJ2-3	TRBV28	many	ASSLASITDTQY
TRBJ2-7	TRBV14	many	ASSPVRTVNYEQY
TRBJ2-7	TRBV29-1	few	SVERDRGGEQY
TRBJ1-6	TRBV2	-	ASSVPPGQSPLH
TRBJ2-7	TRBV4-1	-	ASSQDLDSSYEQY
TRBJ1-1	TRBV7-9	-	ASSVGREAF
TRBJ1-2	TRBV7-2	-	ASSLTRDKYGCT
TRBJ2-2	TRBV2	few	ASSQGELNTGELF
TRBJ2-3	TRBV10-3	many	AISGTSSDTQY
TRBJ2-1	TRBV2	few	ASILAGVNEQF
TRBJ2-1	TRBV20-1	many	SARSAFWDEQF
TRBJ1-3	TRBV15	many	ATSRAMNSGNTIY
TRBJ1-5	TRBV4-1	few	ASSQAGGGRQPQH
TRBJ2-7	TRBV4-1	-	ASSPQTSREGCEQY
TRBJ2-3	TRBV2	few	ASSEARGTGDTQY
TRBJ2-3	TRBV6-6	many	ASSYSRGLPDTQY
TRBJ1-1	TRBV4-1	many	ASNRQVGDTEAF
TRBJ1-2	TRBV4-1	-	ARSLTGRLDGYT
TRBJ2-7	TRBV28	many	ASSPSGTSAYEQY
TRBJ1-5	TRBV20-1	many	SARDKIEPGHSNQPQH
TRBJ2-3	TRBV10-3	-	AISESARAYTQY
TRBJ1-1	TRBV6-1	-	ASSVRAPTEDL
TRBJ1-1	TRBV6-1	many	ASLQGGMNTEAF
TRBJ2-4	TRBV7-2	many	ASSLGSAGGAKNIQY
TRBJ2-7	TRBV29-1	-	SVEGLTDYEQY
TRBJ1-5	TRBV18	-	ASSPKTNQPQH
TRBJ2-7	TRBV2	-	ASSEDLGSSYEQY
TRBJ1-1	TRBV19	few	ASSPGRGAIGAF
TRBJ2-7	TRBV28	many	ASSQTVYEQY
TRBJ1-1	TRBV6-1	-	ASSEGRSEAF
TRBJ2-7	TRBV27	many	ASSTTVSREQY
TRBJ2-5	TRBV28	many	ASTPDRDGETQY
TRBJ2-1	TRBV5-1	few	ASTLGGELNEQF
-	TRBV11-1	-	ASSRDSEETQY
TRBJ2-3	TRBV2	many	ASGLGNTQY
TRBJ1-1	TRBV20-1	many	SAPGLDSEAF
TRBJ1-1	TRBV7-3	-	ASSLSPGERNTEGF
TRBJ2-3	TRBV2	many	ASSLYTDTQY
TRBJ2-5	TRBV6-2/TRBV6-3	many	ASSYQGSAGGQETQY
TRBJ1-4	TRBV27	-	ASRLGQDGEKLF
TRBJ1-4	TRBV4-1	few	ASSQARDEKLF
TRBJ1-1	TRBV2	medium-sized	ASKMNTEAF
TRBJ2-5	TRBV7-9	-	ASSLRQNQETKY
TRBJ2-5	TRBV28	-	ASSFPVVTETQY
TRBJ2-3	TRBV7-2	many	ASSIGLASDTQY